These 18 T cell receptor beta chains came from one sample sequenced in a study of blood T cell repertoires in COVID-19. Repertoires were generated with immunoSEQ multiplex PCR, while TCRdb's copy carries only in-frame clones and drops some. The repertoire holds about 90,000 clones, with approximately 77% as singletons. The material sequenced was peripheral blood. These receptors came from a woman aged 80 or older with acute or convalescent COVID-19.

The sample holds one count of this clone. The gene calls are TRBV7-3 and TRBJ2-5; D is ambiguous. Between the trimmed V and J ends, which lost 0 bases and 0 bases, there was a span of 11 bases. Germline CDR1 reads SGHTA; CDR2 reads FQGTGA. The CDR3 is 16 amino acids. The CDR3 region is CASSLTGAGYQETQYF. The CDR3 DNA follows: TGTGCCAGCAGCTTAACTGGAGCCGGGTACCAAGAGACCCAGTACTTC.

The chain employs TRBV7-3 and TRBJ1-2; possibly TRBD1 for D (6 bases). The CDR3 contains 13 residues. CDR1 is SGHTA, CDR2 FQGTGA, per germline. Trimming shortened V by 2 bases and J by 6 bases, and 10 bases separated the two germline ends. The CDR3 coding sequence is TGTGCCAGCAGCTTACAGGGGTTGAATGGCTACACCTTC. Encoded protein: CASSLQGLNGYTF.

The rearrangement uses TRBV27 and TRBJ2-4; a weak D match, TRBD2 (6 bases). Germline CDR1 is MNHEY and CDR2 is SMNVEV (reference sequence). Trimming shortened V by 8 bases and J by 1 base, and 12 bases separated the two germline ends. CDR3 size: 14 residues. The CDR3: CASGRNGAKNIQYF. CDR3 bases: TGTGCCAGCGGGAGGAACGGGGCCAAAAACATTCAGTACTTC.

There are a few counts of this clone. This sequence joins TRBV2 and TRBJ1-6, with D possibly being TRBD1 (6 bases). Trimming took 3 bases from V and 9 from J, leaving 15 bases between them. The CDR3 has 15 amino acids. Germline V gives CDR1 SNHLY, CDR2 FYNNEI. The CDR3 DNA follows: TGTGCCAGCAGTGATCAACAGGGAGGGAGTTCACCCCTCCACTTT. Amino acids: CASSDQQGGSSPLHF.

This chain links TRBV30 with TRBJ2-1; TRBD2 agrees at 7 bases. Germline V gives CDR1 GTSNPN, CDR2 SVGIG (reference sequence). The CDR3 sequence is 17 residues long. With V trimmed by 3 bases and J by 0 bases, 11 bases remained unmatched. In DNA form, the CDR3 reads TGTGCCTGGAGGGGAGGGGCTAGCTCCGACTCCTACAATGAGCAGTTCTTC. Translated: CAWRGGASSDSYNEQFF.

This sequence joins TRBV27 and TRBJ1-2; the match to TRBD1 covers 9 bases. The ends lost 5 bases at V and 2 bases at J; junction bases unmatched: 12. This CDR3 region has 17 residues. Germline V gene lookup returns CDR1 MNHEY and CDR2 SMNVEV (reference sequence). The CDR3 loop is CASSRSGTGWWNYGYTF. The CDR3 DNA follows: TGTGCCAGCAGTCGCTCCGGGACAGGGTGGTGGAACTATGGCTACACCTTC.

Notes on this clone: Other DNA sequences within the sample encode an identical CDR3. The chain has TRBV28 and TRBJ1-1; D possibly corresponds to TRBD1 (5 bases). With 5 bases removed from V and 2 bases from J, the gap between germline ends came to 9 bases. Germline V gene lookup returns CDR1 MDHEN and CDR2 SYDVKM. This CDR3 comprises 13 residues. CDR3 in DNA: TGTGCCAGCAGTAGAACAGGCAACACTGAAGCTTTCTTT. This encodes CASSRTGNTEAFF.

Here the CDR3 reads CASSRIAETFTDTQYF. DNA for the CDR3: TGCGCCAGCAGCCGAATAGCGGAAACTTTCACAGATACGCAGTATTTT. J is TRBJ2-3 and V is TRBV4-3; perhaps TRBD2 as D (6 bases). The V and J ends lost 4 bases and 2 bases respectively, with 16 bases between them. This CDR3 region has 16 residues. Germline lookup yields CDR1 LGHNA and CDR2 YSLEER.

The chain joins TRBV19 to TRBJ1-5, with D perhaps TRBD1 (6 bases). The V gene's germline CDR1 is LNHDA and CDR2 SQIVND (reference sequence). The germline V and J ends were trimmed by 4 bases and 1 base, with 8 bases remaining between them. This CDR3 has 14 amino acids. For the CDR3, the DNA is TGTGCCAGTAGTACGCAGGGGAGCAATCAGCCCCAGCATTTT. It codes for CASSTQGSNQPQHF.

This chain connects TRBV18 to TRBJ1-2, with 7 positions matching TRBD1. Losses at the gene ends were 0 bases for V and 2 bases for J; bases not matched to a gene: 3. CDR3 length: 15 amino acids. Germline V gene lookup returns CDR1 KGHSH and CDR2 LQKENI. The CDR3 coding sequence is TGTGCCAGCTCACCACCGGCAGGGGGGAACTATGGCTACACCTTC. Translating it yields CASSPPAGGNYGYTF.

The V and J genes are TRBV3-1 (or the pseudogene TRBV3-2) and TRBJ1-2, with D possibly matching TRBD1 (5 bases). This CDR3 contains 16 residues. V was cut by 1 base and J by 8 bases, with 20 bases left in between. In germline, CDR1 is LGHDT, CDR2 YNNKEL (reference sequence). CDR3 DNA sequence: TGTGCCAGCAGCCAAGTGGCCGGTCGACCCCCAGGGGGCTACACCTTC. This codes for CASSQVAGRPPGGYTF.

The chain has TRBV18 and TRBJ2-7, with no clear D. V was cut by 8 bases and J by 7 bases, with 24 bases left in between. The CDR3 extends over 15 amino acids. Germline lookup yields CDR1 KGHSH and CDR2 LQKENI. The CDR3 DNA reads TGTGCCAGCCTCCACCCGGCGGATACCTGGAGAGAGCAGTACTTC. Translating it yields CASLHPADTWREQYF.

The chain couples TRBV18 to TRBJ1-6; 9 bases map to TRBD1. Germline CDR1 is KGHSH and CDR2 is LQKENI. Trimming at V came to 6 bases and at J to 7 bases, leaving 4 bases not matched to a gene. The CDR3 runs to 14 residues. The CDR3: CASSPTGGNSPLHF. For the CDR3, the DNA is TGTGCCAGCTCTCCTACAGGGGGCAATTCACCCCTCCACTTT.

The DNA of the CDR3 is TGTGCCAGCAGCTTATTAGGAGTAGGGGCGGATATAGAGACCCAGTACTTC. Its protein is CASSLLGVGADIETQYF. The rearrangement links TRBV7-2 to TRBJ2-5; TRBD1 might be the D (5 bases). With 2 bases removed from V and 4 bases from J, the gap between germline ends came to 20 bases. This CDR3 is built from 17 residues. Looked up from germline, CDR1 is SGHTA and CDR2 is FQGNSA.

J is TRBJ2-5 and V is TRBV11-2, with 7 bases lining up with TRBD2. This CDR3 region has 14 residues. The V gene end was trimmed by 5 bases and the J gene end by 2 bases; junction bases not matched to a gene: 5. CDR1 SGHAT and CDR2 FQNNGV come from the germline V gene. This chain's CDR3 is CASSRSGVQETQYF. CDR3 bases: TGTGCCAGCAGCCGGAGCGGGGTTCAAGAGACCCAGTACTTC.

V usage is TRBV5-1 and J usage is TRBJ2-3, with D hard to call. There are 14 residues in the CDR3. Deletions cut 0 bases from V and 2 bases from J, with 7 bases between. Germline CDR1 and CDR2: SGHRS and YFSETQ. The CDR3 here is CASSLEQTTDTQYF. The CDR3 bases are TGCGCCAGCAGCTTGGAACAGACCACAGATACGCAGTATTTT.

The rearrangement joins TRBV7-3 to TRBJ2-7; tentative D call: TRBD1 (5 bases). Germline loops: CDR1 SGHTA, CDR2 FQGTGA. V was shortened by 0 bases and J by 5 bases, with 14 bases between the two germline ends. The CDR3 is 15 residues long. Here the CDR3 reads CASSLTHKGLDEQYF. The CDR3 bases are TGTGCCAGCAGCTTAACGCACAAGGGGCTGGACGAGCAGTACTTC.

This clone was found once. The CDR3 is CASAGRSGELFF. Written as DNA, the CDR3 is TGTGCCAGCGCCGGGAGATCCGGGGAGCTGTTTTTT. The V and J genes are TRBV6-5 and TRBJ2-2; perhaps TRBD2 as D (6 bases). The CDR3 length is 12 residues. Between the trimmed V and J ends, which lost 8 bases and 6 bases, there was a span of 10 bases. Germline V gives CDR1 MNHEY, CDR2 SVGAGI.